This TCR beta chain derives from a study of T-cell reconstitution after alpha-beta-depleted transplantation in children (dated by TCRdb to the mid-2010s). Study-level background: Using TCR repertoire profiling, the study followed T-cell immune reconstitution in a quantitative way in children after TCRalphabeta/CD19-depleted allogeneic hematopoietic cell transplantation. The study at large found these results: Apparently early alphabetaT-cell count recovery about two months after transplant reportedly relied on only several hundred rapidly expanded clones derived from non-depleted graft cells. The frequencies of hyperexpanded clones fell over the following months, and after one year, T-cell counts and TCRbeta diversity were mostly attributed to newly produced T cells. In some patients, high TCRbeta diversity at day 60 was attributed to recipient T cells and intrathymic progenitors that had survived conditioning.

Library preparation employed PCR. Data came from an Illumina HiSeq 2500. TCR libraries were prepared with molecular barcoding, using unique molecular identifiers to normalize TCRbeta repertoire quantification. The public sequencing data were trimmed at Q25 with fastp and processed into clonotypes with MiXCR by TCRdb, which kept only in-frame beta chains. Rows with one shared CDR3 protein collapse into an entry with the most common genes and DNA. A total of 350,000 to 500,000 distinct CDR3 sequences appear in this sample, around 46% of them only once. 25% to 30% of the sample is in the top ten clones. As encoded in the germline V gene, CDR1 is MNHNS while CDR2 is SASEGT. Trimming costs V 1 base and J 7 bases, and their ends lie 22 bases apart. Including cysteine and phenylalanine, the CDR3 has 18 amino acids. Only the CDR3 portion is preserved as DNA: 54 bases, with reading frame beginning at the first base.

About this clonotype itself: The clone's antigen remains unknown. Base quality data are lacking; no much larger clone is found one base away.

What this sample's treatment or condition label stands for: allogeneic hematopoietic cell transplantation with graft depleted of TCRalphabeta T cells and CD19 B cells. TCRalphabeta/CD19-depleted allogeneic hematopoietic cell grafts were given to the transplant recipients, all of whom were children. The chain uses TRBV6-1 and TRBJ1-4; too little of a D gene remains to name it. Sequenced material: PBMCs, taken before TCRalphabeta/CD19-depleted stem cell transplant. The sequence derives from a girl aged 2-9 years with aplastic anemia, due to receive a stem cell transplant. The bases read TGTGCCAGCAGTGAAGTTTGGCCTATCCTCGTCGTGACTGAAAAACTGTTTTTT. Its protein product is CASSEVWPILVVTEKLFF.